This T cell receptor beta chain was recorded in a study of blood T cell repertoires in COVID-19. Looking at the study overall: From the United States, Italy and Spain came samples of acute and convalescent COVID-19. The cDNA or gDNA used as material had been derived from T cells, B-cell-depleted T cells, or PBMCs.

The germline V gene encodes CDR1 SGHDT and CDR2 YYEEEE. Trimming stripped 1 base from V and 2 bases from J, with 12 bases between. The CDR3 is 15 amino acids. The method was immunoSEQ multiplex PCR; TCRdb's version includes in-frame clones alone and lacks a portion of them. Of around 23,000 clones listed, 65% to 85% were seen once; the top ten hold 5% to 8%. Seattle cases were enrolled at active infection and followed longitudinally. The TCR was taken from a man aged 50-59 years with COVID-19, enrolled during active disease. The chain couples TRBV5-6 to TRBJ1-1; D is undetermined. Sequenced: peripheral blood. The CDR3 region is CASSLMQTRNTEAFF. CDR3 DNA sequence: TGTGCCAGCAGCTTGATGCAGACTAGAAACACTGAAGCTTTCTTT.